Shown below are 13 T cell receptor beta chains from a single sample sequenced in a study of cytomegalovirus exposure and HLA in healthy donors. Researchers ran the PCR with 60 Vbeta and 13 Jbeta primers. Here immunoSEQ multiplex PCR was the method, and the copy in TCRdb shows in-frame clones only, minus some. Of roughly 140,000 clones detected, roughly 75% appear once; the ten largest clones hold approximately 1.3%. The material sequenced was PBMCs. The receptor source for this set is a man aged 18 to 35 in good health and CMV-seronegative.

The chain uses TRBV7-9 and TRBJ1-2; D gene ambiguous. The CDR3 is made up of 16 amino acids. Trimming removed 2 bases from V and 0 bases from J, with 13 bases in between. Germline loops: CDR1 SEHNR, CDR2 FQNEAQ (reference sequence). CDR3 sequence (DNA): TGTGCCAGCAGCTTAAGAGGGCAGGAATCTAACTATGGCTACACCTTC. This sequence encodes CASSLRGQESNYGYTF.

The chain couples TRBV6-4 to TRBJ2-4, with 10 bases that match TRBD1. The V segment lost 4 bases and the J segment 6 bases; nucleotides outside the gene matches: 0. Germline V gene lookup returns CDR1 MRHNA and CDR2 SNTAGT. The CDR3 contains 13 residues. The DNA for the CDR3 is TGTGCCAGCAGTGGGGACAGGGGAAACATTCAGTACTTC. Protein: CASSGDRGNIQYF.

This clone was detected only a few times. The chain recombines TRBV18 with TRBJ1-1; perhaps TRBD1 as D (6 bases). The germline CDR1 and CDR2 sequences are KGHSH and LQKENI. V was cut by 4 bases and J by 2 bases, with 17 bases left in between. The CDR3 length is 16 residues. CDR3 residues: CASSLQADSLNTEAFF. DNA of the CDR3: TGTGCCAGCTCACTACAGGCGGACAGCTTAAACACTGAAGCTTTCTTT.

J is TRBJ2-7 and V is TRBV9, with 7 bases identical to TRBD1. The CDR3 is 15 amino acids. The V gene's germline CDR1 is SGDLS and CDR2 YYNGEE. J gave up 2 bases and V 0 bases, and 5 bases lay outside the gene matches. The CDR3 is CASSVGRTGAYEQYF. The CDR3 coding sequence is TGTGCCAGCAGCGTAGGCAGAACAGGGGCCTACGAGCAGTACTTC.

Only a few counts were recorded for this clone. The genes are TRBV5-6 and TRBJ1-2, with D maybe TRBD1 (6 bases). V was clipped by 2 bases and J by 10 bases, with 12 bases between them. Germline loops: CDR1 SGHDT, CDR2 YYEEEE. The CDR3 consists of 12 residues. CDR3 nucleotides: TGTGCCAGCAGCTTTGACAGGCCTTTCTACACCTTC. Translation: CASSFDRPFYTF.

CDR3 DNA sequence: TGTGCCAGTAGTACGACTAGCGGGGCATACGAGCAGTACTTC. It specifies CASSTTSGAYEQYF. V is TRBV19 and J is TRBJ2-7, with TRBD2 identical over 11 bases. The J segment lost 4 bases and the V segment lost 4 bases, leaving 3 bases of the junction unmatched. The CDR3 totals 14 residues. In germline, CDR1 is LNHDA, CDR2 SQIVND (reference sequence).

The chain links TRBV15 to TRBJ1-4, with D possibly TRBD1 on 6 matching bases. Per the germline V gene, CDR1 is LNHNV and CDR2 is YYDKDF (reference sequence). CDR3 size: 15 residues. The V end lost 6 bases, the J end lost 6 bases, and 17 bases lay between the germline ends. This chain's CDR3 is CATRKRGGGDEKLFF. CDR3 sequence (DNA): TGTGCCACCAGGAAGAGAGGGGGGGGCGATGAAAAACTGTTTTTT.

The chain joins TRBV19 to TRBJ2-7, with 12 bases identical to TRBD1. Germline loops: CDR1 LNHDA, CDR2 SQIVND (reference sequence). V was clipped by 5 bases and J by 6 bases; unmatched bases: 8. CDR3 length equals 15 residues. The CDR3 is CASSLTGTGGIEQYF. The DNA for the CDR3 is TGTGCCAGTAGTCTCACCGGGACAGGGGGCATCGAGCAGTACTTC. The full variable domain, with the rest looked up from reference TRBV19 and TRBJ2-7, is DGGITQSPKYLFRKEGQNVTLSCEQNLNHDAMYWYRQDPGQGLRLIYYSQIVNDFQKGDIAEGYSVSREKKESFPLTVTSAQKNPTAFYLCASSLTGTGGIEQYFGPGTRLTVT.

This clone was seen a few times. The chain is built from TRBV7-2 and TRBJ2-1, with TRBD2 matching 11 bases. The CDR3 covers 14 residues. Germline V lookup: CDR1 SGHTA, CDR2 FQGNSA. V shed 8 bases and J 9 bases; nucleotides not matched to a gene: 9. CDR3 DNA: TGTGCCAGCTCTAGGCTAGCGGGAGGTGGTGAGCAGTTCTTC. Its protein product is CASSRLAGGGEQFF. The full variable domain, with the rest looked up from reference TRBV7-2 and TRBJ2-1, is GAGVSQSPSNKVTEKGKDVELRCDPISGHTALYWYRQSLGQGLEFLIYFQGNSAPDKSGLPSDRFSAERTGGSVSTLTIQRTQQEDSAVYLCASSRLAGGGEQFFGPGTRLTVL.

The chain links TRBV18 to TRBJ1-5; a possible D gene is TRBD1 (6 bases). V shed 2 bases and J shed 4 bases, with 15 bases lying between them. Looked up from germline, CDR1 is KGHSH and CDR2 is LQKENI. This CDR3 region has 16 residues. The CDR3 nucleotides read TGTGCCAGCTCACCATTTCCGGACAGCCTAAATCAGCCCCAGCATTTT. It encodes CASSPFPDSLNQPQHF.

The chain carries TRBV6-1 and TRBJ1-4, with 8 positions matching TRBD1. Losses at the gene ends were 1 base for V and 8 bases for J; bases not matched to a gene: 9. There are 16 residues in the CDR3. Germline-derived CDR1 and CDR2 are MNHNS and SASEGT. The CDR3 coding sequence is TGTGCCAGCAGTGAAGACTGGACAGGGATTTTAGAAAAACTGTTTTTT. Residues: CASSEDWTGILEKLFF.

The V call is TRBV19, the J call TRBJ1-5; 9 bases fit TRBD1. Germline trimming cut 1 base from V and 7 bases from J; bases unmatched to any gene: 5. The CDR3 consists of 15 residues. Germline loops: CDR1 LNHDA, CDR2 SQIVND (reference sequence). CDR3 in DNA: TGTGCCAGTAGTATAGTCGGGACAGGGAGCCAGCCCCAGCATTTT. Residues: CASSIVGTGSQPQHF. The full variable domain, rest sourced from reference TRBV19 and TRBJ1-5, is DGGITQSPKYLFRKEGQNVTLSCEQNLNHDAMYWYRQDPGQGLRLIYYSQIVNDFQKGDIAEGYSVSREKKESFPLTVTSAQKNPTAFYLCASSIVGTGSQPQHFGDGTRLSIL.

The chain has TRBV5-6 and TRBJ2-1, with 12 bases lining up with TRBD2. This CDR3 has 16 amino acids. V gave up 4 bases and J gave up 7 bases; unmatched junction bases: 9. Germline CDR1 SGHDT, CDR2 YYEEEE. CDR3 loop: CASSPGLAGSVNEQFF. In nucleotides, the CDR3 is TGTGCCAGCAGCCCAGGACTAGCGGGAAGTGTGAATGAGCAGTTCTTC.